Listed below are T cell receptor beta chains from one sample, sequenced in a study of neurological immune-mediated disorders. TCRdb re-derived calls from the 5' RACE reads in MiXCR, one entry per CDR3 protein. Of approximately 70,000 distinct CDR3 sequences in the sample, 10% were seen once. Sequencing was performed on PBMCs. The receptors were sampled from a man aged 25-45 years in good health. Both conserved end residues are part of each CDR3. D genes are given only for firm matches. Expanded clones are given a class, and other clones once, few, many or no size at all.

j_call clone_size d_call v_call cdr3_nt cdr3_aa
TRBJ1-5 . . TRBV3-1 TGTGCCAGCAGACAAGATGAATGGGGGCCCCAACATTTT CASRQDEWGPQHF
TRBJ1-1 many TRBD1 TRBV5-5 TGTGCCAGCACCCTTGGAGGACAGGTGAACACTGAAGCTTTCTTT CASTLGGQVNTEAFF
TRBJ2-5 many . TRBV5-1 TGCGCCAGCAGCTTGGCCCCCCAGCGTATGGAGACCCAGTACTTC CASSLAPQRMETQYF
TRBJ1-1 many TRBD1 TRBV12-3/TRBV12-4 TGTGCCAGCAGACCTACAGGGGCCATGAACACTGAAGCTTTCTTT CASRPTGAMNTEAFF
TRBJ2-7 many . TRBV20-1 TGCAGTGCTAGAAGGAAGACCTACGAGCAGTACTTC CSARRKTYEQYF
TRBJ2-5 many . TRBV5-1 TGCGCCAGCAGCTGGGGGGTGGGTCAGGAGACCCAGTACTTC CASSWGVGQETQYF
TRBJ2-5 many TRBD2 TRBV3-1 TGTGCCAGCAGCCAAGGGACTAGTTTTGAGACCCAGTACTTC CASSQGTSFETQYF
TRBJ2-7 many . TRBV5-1 TGCGCCAGCAGTAACCCGAGTCACGAGCAGTACTTC CASSNPSHEQYF
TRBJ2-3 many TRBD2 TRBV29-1 TGCAGCGTTGGCGGGCCTAGCGGGAGGAGCACAGATACGCAGTATTTT CSVGGPSGRSTDTQYF
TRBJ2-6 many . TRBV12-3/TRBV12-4 TGTGCCAGCGTTGGGGGGCATGAGGGTTACTCTGGGGCCAACGTCCTGACTTTC CASVGGHEGYSGANVLTF
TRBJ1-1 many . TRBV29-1 TGCAGCGTTGTTGTAACAATGAACACTGAAGCTTTCTTT CSVVVTMNTEAFF
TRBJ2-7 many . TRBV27 TGTGCCAGCAATGGGGACTCCTACGAGCAGTACTTC CASNGDSYEQYF
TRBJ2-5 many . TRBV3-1 TGTGCCAGCAGCCAAGATCTCGGACGCCAAGAGACCCAGTACTTC CASSQDLGRQETQYF
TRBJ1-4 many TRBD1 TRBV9 TGTGCCAGCAGCGGGGGACAGGAGGGGGAAAAACTGTTTTTT CASSGGQEGEKLFF
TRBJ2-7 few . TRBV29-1 TGCAGCGTTGAAGGACAGACCTACGAGCAGTACTTC CSVEGQTYEQYF
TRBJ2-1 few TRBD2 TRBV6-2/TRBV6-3 TGTGCCAGCAGTTACGTTAGCGGGAGGTCTAACAATGAGCAGTTCTTC CASSYVSGRSNNEQFF
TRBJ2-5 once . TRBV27 TGTGCCAGCAGTTCTAGGCGGGACTCCCAAGAGACCCAGTACTTC CASSSRRDSQETQYF
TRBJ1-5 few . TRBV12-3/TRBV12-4 TGTGCCAGCAGTTCACAGGTGCTCACCAATCAGTCCCAGCATTTT CASSSQVLTNQSQHF
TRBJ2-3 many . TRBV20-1 TGCAGTGCTAGAGACCGGATCCGATCCACAGATACGCAGTATTTT CSARDRIRSTDTQYF
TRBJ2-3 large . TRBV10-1 TGCGCCAGCAGTGAGGTAGCGGCCTCCACAGATACGCAGTATTTT CASSEVAASTDTQYF
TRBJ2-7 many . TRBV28 TGTGCCAACAACAGGGTCAACGAGCAGTACTTC CANNRVNEQYF
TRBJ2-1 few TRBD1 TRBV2 TGTGCCAGCACTACCGGGACAGGGGAGTACAATGAGCAGTTCTTC CASTTGTGEYNEQFF
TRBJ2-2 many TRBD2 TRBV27 TGTGCCAGCAGGGACTGGGGGGGCACCGGGGAGCTGTTTTTT CASRDWGGTGELFF
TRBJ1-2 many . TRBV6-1 TGTGCCAGCAGCGGGGCCGGGATCAAGGACCACTATGGCTACACCTTC CASSGAGIKDHYGYTF
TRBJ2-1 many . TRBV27 TGTGCCAGCAGTTCGACTAGCTACAATGAGCAGTTCTTC CASSSTSYNEQFF
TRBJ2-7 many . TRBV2 TGTGCCAGCAGTGAAAGAGGGGTGGGTGCGAACGAGCAGTACTTC CASSERGVGANEQYF
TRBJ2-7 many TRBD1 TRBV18 TGTGCCAGCTCACCCGGACAGGAGAGGGGTTACGAGCAGTACTTC CASSPGQERGYEQYF
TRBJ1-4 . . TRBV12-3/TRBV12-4 TGTGCCAGCAGTTTCAGGTTTAATGAAAAACTGTTTTTT CASSFRFNEKLFF
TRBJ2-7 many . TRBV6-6 TGTGCCAGCAGTTACGAGAAAATCTCCTACGAGCAGTACTTC CASSYEKISYEQYF
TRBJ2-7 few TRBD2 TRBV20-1 TGCAGTGCTAGCCCCGGGACTAGCGGGAGTTGGGCCTACGAGCAGTACTTC CSASPGTSGSWAYEQYF
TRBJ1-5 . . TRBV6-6 TGTGCCAGCAGTTACCAGGGAGGAAGCAATCAGCCCCAGCATTTT CASSYQGGSNQPQHF
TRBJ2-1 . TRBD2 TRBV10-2 TGCGCCAGCAGTGAGTCGGGTAGCGGGAGTGTGGGTGAGCAGTTCTTC CASSESGSGSVGEQFF
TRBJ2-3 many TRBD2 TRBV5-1 TGCGCCAGCAGCTTGGCCAGGCTAGCGGGGGGAAGCACAGATACGCAGTATTTT CASSLARLAGGSTDTQYF